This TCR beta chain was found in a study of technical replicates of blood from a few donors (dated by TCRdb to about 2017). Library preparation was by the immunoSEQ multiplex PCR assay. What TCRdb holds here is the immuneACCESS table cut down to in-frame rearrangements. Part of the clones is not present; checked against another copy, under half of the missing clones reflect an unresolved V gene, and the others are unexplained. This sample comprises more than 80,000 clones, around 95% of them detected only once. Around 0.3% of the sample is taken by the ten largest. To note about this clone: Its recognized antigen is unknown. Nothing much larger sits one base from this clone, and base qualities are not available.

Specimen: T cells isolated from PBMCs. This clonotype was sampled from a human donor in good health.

The nucleotides read TGTGCCAGCAGCCCCCGATTACGGGAGTCCACCGGGGAGCTGTTTTTT. The encoded protein is CASSPRLRESTGELFF. Here the chain combines TRBV9 and TRBJ2-2; TRBD2 is possibly the D segment (6 matching bases). Between the V and J ends, shortened by 4 bases and 4 bases respectively, the junction contains 17 bases. Reading from cysteine to phenylalanine, the CDR3 counts 16 amino acids. The kept DNA is CDR3 alone, 48 bases in frame from the first base. In the germline V gene, CDR1 corresponds to SGDLS and CDR2 to YYNGEE.